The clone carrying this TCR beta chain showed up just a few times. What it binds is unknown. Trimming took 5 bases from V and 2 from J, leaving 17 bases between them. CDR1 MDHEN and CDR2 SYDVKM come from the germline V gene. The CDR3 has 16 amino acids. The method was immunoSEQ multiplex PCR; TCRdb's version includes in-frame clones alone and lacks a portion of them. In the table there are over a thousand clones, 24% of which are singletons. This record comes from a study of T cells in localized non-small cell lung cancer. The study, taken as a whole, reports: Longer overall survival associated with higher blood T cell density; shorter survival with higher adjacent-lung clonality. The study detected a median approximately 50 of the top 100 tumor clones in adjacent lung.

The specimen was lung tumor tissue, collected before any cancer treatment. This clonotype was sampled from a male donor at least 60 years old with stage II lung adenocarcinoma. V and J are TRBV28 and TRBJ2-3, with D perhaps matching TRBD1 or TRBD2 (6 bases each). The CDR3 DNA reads TGTGCCAGCAGTCCCCCTTCCGGGGGCATCACAGATACGCAGTATTTT. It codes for CASSPPSGGITDTQYF.